This entry features one TCR beta chain sequence. Its cognate antigen has yet to be identified. No qualities accompany the bases; no much larger clone lies one base away. Library prep was done by the immunoSEQ multiplex PCR assay. Turning to the authors' computational methods: To diagnose cytomegalovirus status from the catalog of TCR beta chain sequences, a statistical classification framework was built. Drawn from immuneACCESS, this table holds only the in-frame rearrangements with V and J called that TCRdb kept. Clones are partly lost; checked studies trace under half to an unresolved V gene and leave the rest unexplained. Clone size and V and J calls were adopted from that table, with D and trimming inferred from the DNA. The sample data list 120,000 or so clones, and approximately 92% of these were observed just once. 1.1% of the sample is in the top ten clones. Separate from the roughly 660-subject first cohort, the validation cohort of 95 to 150 subjects was the group to which the donors belonged.

The source of the sample is a study of cytomegalovirus exposure and HLA in healthy donors (dated 2017 in TCRdb). Turning to the overall study: According to a later analysis, the 120 validation repertoires were produced on the same platform as the 666 repertoires of the first cohort. To predict cytomegalovirus infection status, the study brought together high-throughput TCR immunosequencing, statistical association of individual TCRs with disease status, and machine learning. Along with the approximately 620-subject first cohort, a separate validation cohort of around 120 different subjects was used. The study aimed to test whether cataloging public T cell receptors could reveal signatures of past pathogen exposure.

There are 13 amino acids in the CDR3, from cysteine to phenylalanine inclusive. The DNA shown is the 39-base CDR3, in frame from base 1. The V end loses 6 bases and the J end loses 6 bases, and a stretch of 16 bases separates them. CDR1 and CDR2 are drawn from the germline V gene: SGHTS, YDEGEE. The full study reports these points: All 120 or so repertoires were used to score co-occurrence in the validation cohort in a later analysis, because that analysis had no HLA typing for the cohort. It was suggested by the authors that the approach could potentially be generalized to other disease states and immunological phenotypes. The classifier was reported to diagnose cytomegalovirus status with high specificity and sensitivity in both the original and validation cohorts. In a later analysis, TCRs clustered in the first cohort were found to also tend to co-occur in the 120 validation repertoires, with about 93% of cluster scores above 0. A few of the identified cytomegalovirus-associated TCR beta chains were confirmed in vitro to be specific for cytomegalovirus antigens. The study listed 164 TCR beta chains as associated with cytomegalovirus. Most TCR sequences were observed very rarely across donors, whereas some public TCRs were present in many individuals.

The sample consisted of PBMCs. This clonotype was sampled from a woman between 18 and 30 years old in good health and CMV-seronegative. The sequence is built from TRBV5-8 and TRBJ2-7; TRBD2 is a weak D gene call, 6 bases matching. This receptor carries the CDR3 CASKKFGRREQYF. The nucleotides read TGTGCCAGCAAGAAATTTGGGAGGCGCGAGCAGTACTTC.